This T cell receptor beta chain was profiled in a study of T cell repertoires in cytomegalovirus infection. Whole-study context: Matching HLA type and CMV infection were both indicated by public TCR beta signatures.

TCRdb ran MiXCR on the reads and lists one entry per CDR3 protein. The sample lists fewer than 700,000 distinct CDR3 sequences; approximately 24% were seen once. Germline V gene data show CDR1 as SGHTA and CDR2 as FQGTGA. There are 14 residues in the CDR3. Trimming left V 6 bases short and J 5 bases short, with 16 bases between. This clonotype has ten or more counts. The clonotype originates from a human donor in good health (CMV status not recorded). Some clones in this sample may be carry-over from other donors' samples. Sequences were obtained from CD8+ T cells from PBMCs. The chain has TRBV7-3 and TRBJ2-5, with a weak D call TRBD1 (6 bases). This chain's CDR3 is CASSQGGRGETQYF. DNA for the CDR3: TGTGCCAGCAGTCAAGGCGGTAGGGGGGAGACCCAGTACTTC.